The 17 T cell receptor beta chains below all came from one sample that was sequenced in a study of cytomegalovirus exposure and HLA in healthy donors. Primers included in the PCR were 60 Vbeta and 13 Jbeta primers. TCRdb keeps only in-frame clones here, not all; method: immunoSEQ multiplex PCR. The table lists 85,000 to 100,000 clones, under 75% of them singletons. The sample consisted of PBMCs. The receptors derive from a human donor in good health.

The CDR3 here is CASSLVNGAFF. For the CDR3, the DNA is TGTGCCAGCAGCTTAGTTAACGGGGCTTTCTTT. The rearrangement joins TRBV7-2 to TRBJ1-1; D remains unclear. Trimming shortened V by 1 base and J by 11 bases, and 8 bases separated the two germline ends. Germline CDR1 and CDR2: SGHTA and FQGNSA. This CDR3 is 11 amino acids long.

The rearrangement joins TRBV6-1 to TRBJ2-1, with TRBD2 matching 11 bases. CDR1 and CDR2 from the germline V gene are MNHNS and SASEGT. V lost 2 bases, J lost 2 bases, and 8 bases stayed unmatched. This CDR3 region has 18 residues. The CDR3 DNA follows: TGTGCCAGCAGTGAAAGGTCGGGGACTAGCGGCGCCTACAATGAGCAGTTCTTC. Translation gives CASSERSGTSGAYNEQFF.

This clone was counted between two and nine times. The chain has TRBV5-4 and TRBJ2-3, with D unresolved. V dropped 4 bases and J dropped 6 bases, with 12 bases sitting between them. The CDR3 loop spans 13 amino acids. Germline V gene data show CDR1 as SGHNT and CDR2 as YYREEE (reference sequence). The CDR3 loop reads CASSLPGEDTQYF. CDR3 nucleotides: TGTGCCAGCAGCCTACCCGGTGAGGATACGCAGTATTTT.

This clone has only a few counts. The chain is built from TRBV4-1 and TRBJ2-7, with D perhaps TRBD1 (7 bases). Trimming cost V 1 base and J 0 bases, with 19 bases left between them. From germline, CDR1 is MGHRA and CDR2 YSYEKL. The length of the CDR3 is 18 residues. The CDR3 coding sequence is TGCGCCAGCAGCCAAGGCTTATTGAAGCAGGGGGGCTCCTACGAGCAGTACTTC. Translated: CASSQGLLKQGGSYEQYF.

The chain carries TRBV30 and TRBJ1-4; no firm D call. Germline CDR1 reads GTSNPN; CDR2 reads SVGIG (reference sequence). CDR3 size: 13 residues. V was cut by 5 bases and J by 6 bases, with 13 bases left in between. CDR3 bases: TGTGCCTGGCGGGTCGGATGGGATGAAAAACTGTTTTTT. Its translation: CAWRVGWDEKLFF.

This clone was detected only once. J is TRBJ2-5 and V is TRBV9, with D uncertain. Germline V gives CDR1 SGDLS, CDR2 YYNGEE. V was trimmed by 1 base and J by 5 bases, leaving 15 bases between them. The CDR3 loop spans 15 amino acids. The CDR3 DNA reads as TGTGCCAGCAGCGTATCGCCCCGGTTGATGGAGACCCAGTACTTC. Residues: CASSVSPRLMETQYF.

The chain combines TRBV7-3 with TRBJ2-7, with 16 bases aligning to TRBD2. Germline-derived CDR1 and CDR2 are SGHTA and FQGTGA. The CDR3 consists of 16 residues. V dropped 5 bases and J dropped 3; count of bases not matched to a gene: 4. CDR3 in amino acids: CASSPGLAGGRYEQYF. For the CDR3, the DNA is TGTGCCAGCAGCCCGGGACTAGCGGGGGGGCGCTACGAGCAGTACTTC. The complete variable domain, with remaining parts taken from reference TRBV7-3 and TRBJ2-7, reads GAGVSQTPSNKVTEKGKYVELRCDPISGHTALYWYRQSLGQGPEFLIYFQGTGAADDSGLPNDRFFAVRPEGSVSTLKIQRTERGDSAVYLCASSPGLAGGRYEQYFGPGTRLTVT.

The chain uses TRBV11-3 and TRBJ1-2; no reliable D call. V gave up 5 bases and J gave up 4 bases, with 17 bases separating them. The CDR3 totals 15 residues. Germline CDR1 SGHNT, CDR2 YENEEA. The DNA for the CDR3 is TGTGCCAGCAGCCCAGCCACGGGTCCTGGCTATGGCTACACCTTC. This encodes CASSPATGPGYGYTF.

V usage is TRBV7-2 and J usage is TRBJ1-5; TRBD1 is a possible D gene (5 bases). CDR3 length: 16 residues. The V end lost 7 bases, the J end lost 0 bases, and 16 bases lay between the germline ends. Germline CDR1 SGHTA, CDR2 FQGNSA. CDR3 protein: CASMPQGSYSNQPQHF. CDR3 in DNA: TGTGCCAGCATGCCCCAGGGAAGTTATAGCAATCAGCCCCAGCATTTT.

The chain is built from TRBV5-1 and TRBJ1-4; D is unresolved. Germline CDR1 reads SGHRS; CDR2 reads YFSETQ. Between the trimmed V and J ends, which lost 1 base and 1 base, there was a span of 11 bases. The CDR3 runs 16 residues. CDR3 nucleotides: TGCGCCAGCAGCTTGTCCCCAGCGAGAACTAATGAAAAACTGTTTTTT. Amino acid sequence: CASSLSPARTNEKLFF.

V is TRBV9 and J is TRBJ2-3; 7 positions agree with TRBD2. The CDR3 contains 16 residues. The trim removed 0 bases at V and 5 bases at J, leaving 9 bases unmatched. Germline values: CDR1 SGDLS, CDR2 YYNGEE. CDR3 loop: CASSVGGGLRGDTQYF. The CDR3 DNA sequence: TGTGCCAGCAGCGTAGGGGGGGGGTTGCGGGGAGATACGCAGTATTTT.

As DNA, the CDR3 is TGTGCCAGCAGCGCCTCCCGACGGGGAGCGGGGATTACCGGGGAGCTGTTTTTT. It is translated as CASSASRRGAGITGELFF. The chain is built from TRBV9 and TRBJ2-2, with 7 bases fitting TRBD2. There are 18 residues in the CDR3. Germline CDR1 SGDLS, CDR2 YYNGEE. V lost 3 bases and J lost 5; bases outside the gene matches: 16. Full variable domain (remainder filled in from reference TRBV9 and TRBJ2-2): DSGVTQTPKHLITATGQRVTLRCSPRSGDLSVYWYQQSLDQGLQFLIQYYNGEERAKGNILERFSAQQFPDLHSELNLSSLELGDSALYFCASSASRRGAGITGELFFGEGSRLTVL.

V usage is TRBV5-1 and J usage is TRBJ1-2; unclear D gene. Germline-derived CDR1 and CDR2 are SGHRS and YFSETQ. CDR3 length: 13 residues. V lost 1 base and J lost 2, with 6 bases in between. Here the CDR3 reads CASSLIENYGYTF. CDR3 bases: TGCGCCAGCAGCTTGATTGAGAACTATGGCTACACCTTC.

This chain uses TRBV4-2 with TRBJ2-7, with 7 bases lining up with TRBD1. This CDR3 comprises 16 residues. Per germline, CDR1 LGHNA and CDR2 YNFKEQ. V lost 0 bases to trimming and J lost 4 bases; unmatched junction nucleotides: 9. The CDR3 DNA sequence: TGTGCCAGCAGCCAAGACCCGAGGGGGCAGGGGTACGAGCAGTACTTC. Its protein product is CASSQDPRGQGYEQYF.

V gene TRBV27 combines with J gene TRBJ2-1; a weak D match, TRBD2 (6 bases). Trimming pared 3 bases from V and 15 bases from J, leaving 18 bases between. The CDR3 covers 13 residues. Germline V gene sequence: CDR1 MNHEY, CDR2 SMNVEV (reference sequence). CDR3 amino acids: CASSFLAREAPFF. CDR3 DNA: TGTGCCAGCAGTTTCCTAGCAAGGGAGGCACCGTTCTTC.

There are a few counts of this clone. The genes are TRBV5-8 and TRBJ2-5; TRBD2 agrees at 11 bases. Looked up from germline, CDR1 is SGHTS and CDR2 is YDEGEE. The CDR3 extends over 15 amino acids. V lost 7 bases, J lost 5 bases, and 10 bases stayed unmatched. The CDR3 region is CASARGLAGGETQYF. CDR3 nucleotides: TGTGCCAGCGCCCGGGGGTTAGCGGGAGGGGAGACCCAGTACTTC.

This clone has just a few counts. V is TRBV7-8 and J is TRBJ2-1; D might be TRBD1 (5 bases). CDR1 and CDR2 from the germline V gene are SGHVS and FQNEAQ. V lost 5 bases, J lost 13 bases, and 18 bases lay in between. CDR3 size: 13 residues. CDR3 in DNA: TGTGCCAGCAGCCTGGAAGAAGGGGCCCAACAGTTCTTC. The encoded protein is CASSLEEGAQQFF.